The rows below give T cell receptor beta chains drawn from one sample of a study of T cell responses to AZD1222 COVID-19 vaccine. Produced via immunoSEQ multiplex PCR; TCRdb's table is partial and in-frame only. This table holds about 100,000 clones, around nine tenths found once. Sequences were derived from peripheral blood, sampled on day 0 of AZD1222 vaccination. The receptors were gathered from an adult in good health. The CDR3 runs from the conserved cysteine through the conserved F or W. The D gene is left open where the match is weak. The size entry is marked missing in some rows and otherwise reads once, few, many or a size class.

j_call: TRBJ1-1; v_call: TRBV7-2; d_call: NA; clone_size: few; cdr3_nt: TGTGCCAGCAGCTTAGTGAGAGGATCCACTGAAGCTTTCTTT; cdr3_aa: CASSLVRGSTEAFF
j_call: TRBJ1-5; v_call: TRBV4-1; d_call: NA; clone_size: NA; cdr3_nt: TGCGCCAGCAGCCAAGATGGGGGGAATCAGCCCCAGCATTTT; cdr3_aa: CASSQDGGNQPQHF
j_call: TRBJ2-1; v_call: TRBV4-3; d_call: TRBD1; clone_size: NA; cdr3_nt: TGCGCCAGCAGCCGCGGGACAGGGGACAATGAGCAGTTCTTC; cdr3_aa: CASSRGTGDNEQFF
j_call: TRBJ1-6; v_call: TRBV18; d_call: NA; clone_size: NA; cdr3_nt: TGTGCCAGCTCACCCTTACAGGGAGATAATTCACCCCTCCACTTT; cdr3_aa: CASSPLQGDNSPLHF
j_call: TRBJ1-3; v_call: TRBV28; d_call: NA; clone_size: NA; cdr3_nt: TGTGCCAGCGCGGAAAACTCTGGAAACACCATATATTTT; cdr3_aa: CASAENSGNTIYF
j_call: TRBJ2-1; v_call: TRBV24-1; d_call: TRBD1; clone_size: NA; cdr3_nt: TGTGCCACCAGTGGGCTCGGGACAGGGCCGTCGGACAATGAGCAGTTCTTC; cdr3_aa: CATSGLGTGPSDNEQFF
j_call: TRBJ1-2; v_call: TRBV11-2; d_call: NA; clone_size: NA; cdr3_nt: TGTGCCAGCAGCTTAGAATGGTCAAGCTATGGCTACACCTTC; cdr3_aa: CASSLEWSSYGYTF
j_call: TRBJ2-5; v_call: TRBV3-1/TRBV3-2; d_call: NA; clone_size: NA; cdr3_nt: TGTGCCAGCAGCCAACAACAAGAGACCCAGTACTTC; cdr3_aa: CASSQQQETQYF
j_call: TRBJ1-6; v_call: TRBV10-2; d_call: NA; clone_size: once; cdr3_nt: TGCGCCAGCAGCGGGCGCGGGCTTGGGTCACCCCCCCACTTT; cdr3_aa: CASSGRGLGSPPHF
j_call: TRBJ1-2; v_call: TRBV7-2; d_call: NA; clone_size: NA; cdr3_nt: TGTGCCAGCACTTTGTCCCGATACTATGGCTACACCTTC; cdr3_aa: CASTLSRYYGYTF
j_call: TRBJ2-3; v_call: TRBV9; d_call: NA; clone_size: once; cdr3_nt: TGTGCCAGCAGCCAAAGGTCTGCGACAGCTAGCACAGATACGCAGTATTTT; cdr3_aa: CASSQRSATASTDTQYF
j_call: TRBJ2-7; v_call: TRBV4-1; d_call: TRBD1; clone_size: NA; cdr3_nt: TGCGCCAGCAGCTTAACCTGGGACAGCTCCTACGAGCAGTACTTC; cdr3_aa: CASSLTWDSSYEQYF
j_call: TRBJ2-1; v_call: TRBV11-2; d_call: TRBD2; clone_size: NA; cdr3_nt: TGTGCCAGCAGCTTAGACCTAGCGGGGGTCGGGAGTGAGCAGTTCTTC; cdr3_aa: CASSLDLAGVGSEQFF
j_call: TRBJ1-6; v_call: TRBV7-2; d_call: NA; clone_size: once; cdr3_nt: TGTGCCAGCAGCTTACGGACAGCTAATTCACCCCTCCACTTT; cdr3_aa: CASSLRTANSPLHF
j_call: TRBJ2-3; v_call: TRBV21-1; d_call: NA; clone_size: NA; cdr3_nt: TGTGCCAGCAGCAACCCAGGATCCGAGGCGGGGGGGAGGCCAGATACGCAGTATTTT; cdr3_aa: CASSNPGSEAGGRPDTQYF
j_call: TRBJ2-3; v_call: TRBV7-3; d_call: NA; clone_size: NA; cdr3_nt: TGTGCCAGCAGCTTCGGGGGCCCTAGCACAGATACGCAGTATTTT; cdr3_aa: CASSFGGPSTDTQYF
j_call: TRBJ1-5; v_call: TRBV6-5; d_call: NA; clone_size: NA; cdr3_nt: TGTGCCGGGGGGGGTCAGCCCCAGCATTTT; cdr3_aa: CAGGGQPQHF
j_call: TRBJ1-5; v_call: TRBV4-2; d_call: NA; clone_size: NA; cdr3_nt: TGTGCCAGCAGCCAAGGCGGGGCAGCCCATAGCAATCAGCCCCAGCATTTT; cdr3_aa: CASSQGGAAHSNQPQHF
j_call: TRBJ2-3; v_call: TRBV5-1; d_call: NA; clone_size: NA; cdr3_nt: TGCGCCAGCAGCCTGAGCACAGATACGCAGTATTTT; cdr3_aa: CASSLSTDTQYF
j_call: TRBJ1-5; v_call: TRBV18; d_call: NA; clone_size: NA; cdr3_nt: TGTGCCAGCTCACCACAACAGGGAGGGGAGAGGTCCCAGCATTTT; cdr3_aa: CASSPQQGGERSQHF
j_call: TRBJ1-5; v_call: TRBV10-3; d_call: NA; clone_size: NA; cdr3_nt: TGTGCCATCAGTGATCGGCAGGGGTATAGCAATCAGCCCCAGCATTTT; cdr3_aa: CAISDRQGYSNQPQHF
j_call: TRBJ2-3; v_call: TRBV7-2; d_call: TRBD2; clone_size: few; cdr3_nt: TGTGCCAGCAGCTTCCCTAGCGGGGGCACAGATACGCAGTATTTT; cdr3_aa: CASSFPSGGTDTQYF
j_call: TRBJ1-3; v_call: TRBV30; d_call: NA; clone_size: NA; cdr3_nt: TGTGCCTCTAGGACGGACTCTGGAAACACCATATATTTT; cdr3_aa: CASRTDSGNTIYF
j_call: TRBJ2-7; v_call: TRBV6-2/TRBV6-3; d_call: TRBD1; clone_size: NA; cdr3_nt: TGTGCCAGCAGTAACGACAGGGTGGGCTCCTACGAGCAGTACTTC; cdr3_aa: CASSNDRVGSYEQYF
j_call: TRBJ1-2; v_call: TRBV7-9; d_call: NA; clone_size: NA; cdr3_nt: TGTGCCAGCAGCCCCCACCCTCAGGCTGGCTACACCTTC; cdr3_aa: CASSPHPQAGYTF
j_call: TRBJ1-4; v_call: TRBV5-1; d_call: NA; clone_size: NA; cdr3_nt: TGCGCCAGCAGCTTGGTATCTAATGAAAAACTGTTTTTT; cdr3_aa: CASSLVSNEKLFF
j_call: TRBJ2-3; v_call: TRBV2; d_call: NA; clone_size: NA; cdr3_nt: TGTGCCAGCAGTGAAGTTGGATCCACAGATACGCAGTATTTT; cdr3_aa: CASSEVGSTDTQYF
j_call: TRBJ2-3; v_call: TRBV18; d_call: NA; clone_size: NA; cdr3_nt: TGTGCCAGCTCACCACCGACGGCTGATACGCAGTATTTT; cdr3_aa: CASSPPTADTQYF
j_call: TRBJ1-1; v_call: TRBV10-3; d_call: TRBD1; clone_size: NA; cdr3_nt: TGTGCCATCAGCAAGGCGGGGGGGGACAGGGCCCCGAACACTGAAGCTTTCTTT; cdr3_aa: CAISKAGGDRAPNTEAFF
j_call: TRBJ2-3; v_call: TRBV3-1/TRBV3-2; d_call: TRBD2; clone_size: NA; cdr3_nt: TGTGCCAGCAGCCCATTGCGGGGGGCGGCAGATACGCAGTATTTT; cdr3_aa: CASSPLRGAADTQYF
j_call: TRBJ2-2; v_call: TRBV7-2; d_call: TRBD1; clone_size: NA; cdr3_nt: TGTGCCAGCAGCAGAAGCGGGACAGGGCCCGGGGAGCTGTTTTTT; cdr3_aa: CASSRSGTGPGELFF
j_call: TRBJ2-7; v_call: TRBV7-2; d_call: NA; clone_size: NA; cdr3_nt: TGTGCCAGCAGCCCACTGCCTGCGGGCGGTGGATTCGAGCAGTACTTC; cdr3_aa: CASSPLPAGGGFEQYF
j_call: TRBJ2-7; v_call: TRBV15; d_call: NA; clone_size: NA; cdr3_nt: TGTGCCACCAGCAGAGATTTTGGGGGGCTCAAGTCCTACGAGCAGTACTTC; cdr3_aa: CATSRDFGGLKSYEQYF
j_call: TRBJ2-3; v_call: TRBV6-6; d_call: TRBD2; clone_size: NA; cdr3_nt: TGTGCCAGCAGAGCAGCGGGGGGTGCAGATACGCAGTATTTT; cdr3_aa: CASRAAGGADTQYF
j_call: TRBJ2-1; v_call: TRBV7-8; d_call: NA; clone_size: NA; cdr3_nt: TGTGCCAGCAGCTTCATGGGGTCCTACAATGAGCAGTTCTTC; cdr3_aa: CASSFMGSYNEQFF
j_call: TRBJ1-4; v_call: TRBV6-6; d_call: NA; clone_size: NA; cdr3_nt: TGTGCCAGCAGTTCCCCCCCGGACAACGAAAAACTGTTTTTT; cdr3_aa: CASSSPPDNEKLFF
j_call: TRBJ1-4; v_call: TRBV7-2; d_call: NA; clone_size: few; cdr3_nt: TGTGCCAGCAGCTTCGAGGGGGAATGGGAAAAACTGTTTTTT; cdr3_aa: CASSFEGEWEKLFF
j_call: TRBJ1-5; v_call: TRBV6-2/TRBV6-3; d_call: NA; clone_size: NA; cdr3_nt: TGTGCCAGCAGTTACTCGTCGGTAGGCAATCAGCCCCAGCATTTT; cdr3_aa: CASSYSSVGNQPQHF
j_call: TRBJ1-6; v_call: TRBV6-5; d_call: NA; clone_size: NA; cdr3_nt: TGTGCCAGCAGGGCAGGGTCTAATTCACCCCTCCACTTT; cdr3_aa: CASRAGSNSPLHF
j_call: TRBJ1-3; v_call: TRBV9; d_call: NA; clone_size: few; cdr3_nt: TGTGCCAGCAGCGTAGAGGCAGGGACGGGAAACACCATATATTTT; cdr3_aa: CASSVEAGTGNTIYF
j_call: TRBJ1-2; v_call: TRBV29-1; d_call: NA; clone_size: NA; cdr3_nt: TGCAGCGTCCCCGCGGGAAGGGGCTATGGCTACACCTTC; cdr3_aa: CSVPAGRGYGYTF
j_call: TRBJ1-3; v_call: TRBV27; d_call: NA; clone_size: NA; cdr3_nt: TGTGCCAGCAGGACGCAGTCGGGAAACACCATATATTTT; cdr3_aa: CASRTQSGNTIYF
j_call: TRBJ1-2; v_call: TRBV28; d_call: NA; clone_size: NA; cdr3_nt: TGTGCCAGCAGTTATGGGCAGGCCAACTATGGCTACACCTTC; cdr3_aa: CASSYGQANYGYTF
j_call: TRBJ1-1; v_call: TRBV7-8; d_call: TRBD1; clone_size: once; cdr3_nt: TGTGCCAGCAGCACCACCGGGACAGGCACTGAAGCTTTCTTT; cdr3_aa: CASSTTGTGTEAFF
j_call: TRBJ2-2; v_call: TRBV6-2/TRBV6-3; d_call: NA; clone_size: NA; cdr3_nt: TGTGCCAGCAGCTCAAGGAGGGGCACCGGGGAGCTGTTTTTT; cdr3_aa: CASSSRRGTGELFF
j_call: TRBJ2-7; v_call: TRBV7-6; d_call: TRBD1; clone_size: NA; cdr3_nt: TGTGCCAGCAGCTTAGTAGGACAGGGAAGCACCTACGAGCAGTACTTC; cdr3_aa: CASSLVGQGSTYEQYF
j_call: TRBJ1-1; v_call: TRBV4-1; d_call: NA; clone_size: NA; cdr3_nt: TGCGCCAGCAGCCAAGGGACAGCCCCGAACACTGAAGCTTTCTTT; cdr3_aa: CASSQGTAPNTEAFF
j_call: TRBJ1-5; v_call: TRBV24-1; d_call: NA; clone_size: NA; cdr3_nt: TGTGCCACCATCTGGGCTAGCAATCAGCCCCAGCATTTT; cdr3_aa: CATIWASNQPQHF
j_call: TRBJ1-4; v_call: TRBV5-6; d_call: NA; clone_size: NA; cdr3_nt: TGTGCCAGCAGTATAGGGCTTGGCGAAAAACTGTTTTTT; cdr3_aa: CASSIGLGEKLFF
j_call: TRBJ2-1; v_call: TRBV27; d_call: NA; clone_size: NA; cdr3_nt: TGTGCCAGCCACCGGTATGCAGATGAGCAGTTCTTC; cdr3_aa: CASHRYADEQFF
j_call: TRBJ1-2; v_call: TRBV11-1; d_call: NA; clone_size: NA; cdr3_nt: TGTGCCAGCAGCTTAGAGTACGGCCCGAGAGTTGGCTACACCTTC; cdr3_aa: CASSLEYGPRVGYTF
j_call: TRBJ2-5; v_call: TRBV6-2/TRBV6-3; d_call: NA; clone_size: few; cdr3_nt: TGTGCCAGCAGTTCATGGCCTATGCAAGAGACCCAGTACTTC; cdr3_aa: CASSSWPMQETQYF
j_call: TRBJ1-5; v_call: TRBV6-6; d_call: NA; clone_size: NA; cdr3_nt: TGTGCCAGCAGTTACCTGGTTAGGGGCAATCAGCCCCAGCATTTT; cdr3_aa: CASSYLVRGNQPQHF
j_call: TRBJ1-6; v_call: TRBV19; d_call: NA; clone_size: once; cdr3_nt: TGTGCCAGTAGTATTACGTCTTCACCCCTCCACTTT; cdr3_aa: CASSITSSPLHF
j_call: TRBJ1-5; v_call: TRBV10-3; d_call: NA; clone_size: NA; cdr3_nt: TGTGCCATCAGTGAGTTAGAGGTATCGGGACAGCATTTT; cdr3_aa: CAISELEVSGQHF